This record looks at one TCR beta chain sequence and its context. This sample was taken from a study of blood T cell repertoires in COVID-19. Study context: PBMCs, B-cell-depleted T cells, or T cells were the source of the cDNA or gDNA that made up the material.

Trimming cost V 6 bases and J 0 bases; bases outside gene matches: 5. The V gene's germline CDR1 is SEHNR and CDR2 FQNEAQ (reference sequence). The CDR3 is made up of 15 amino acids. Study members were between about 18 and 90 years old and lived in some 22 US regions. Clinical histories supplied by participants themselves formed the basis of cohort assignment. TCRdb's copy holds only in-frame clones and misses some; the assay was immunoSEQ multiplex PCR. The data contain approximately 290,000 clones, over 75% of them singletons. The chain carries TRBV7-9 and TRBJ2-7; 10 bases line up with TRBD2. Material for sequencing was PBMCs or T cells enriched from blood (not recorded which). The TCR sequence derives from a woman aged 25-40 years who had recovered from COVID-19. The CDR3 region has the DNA TGTGCCAGCAGTCAAGGACTAGCGGTCTCCTACGAGCAGTACTTC. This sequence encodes CASSQGLAVSYEQYF.